These T cell receptor beta chains were read from a single sample in a study of cytomegalovirus exposure and HLA in healthy donors. Here immunoSEQ multiplex PCR was the method, and the copy in TCRdb shows in-frame clones only, minus some. The sample holds roughly 150,000 clones, approximately 71% seen once. Material for sequencing was PBMCs. The source of these receptors is a man aged 25 to 45 in good health and CMV-seropositive. Each CDR3 is given with its conserved first and last residue. A D gene is named only where the DNA matches it firmly. Rows may omit the clone size; those that give it use once, few, many or a size class.

cdr3_nt cdr3_aa clone_size j_call v_call d_call
TGTGCCAGCAGCACTCCTAGCGGCCAGAGCACAGATACGCAGTATTTT CASSTPSGQSTDTQYF NA TRBJ2-3 TRBV5-4 TRBD2
TGTGCCAGCAGCCATAGGGTAAGGGGGAACACTGAAGCTTTCTTT CASSHRVRGNTEAFF NA TRBJ1-1 TRBV5-5 NA
TGTGCCAGCAGCTTTATAGCGTATGAGCAGTTCTTC CASSFIAYEQFF NA TRBJ2-1 TRBV7-6 NA
TGCGCCAGCAGGAGGGAGAGTAACACCGGGGAGCTGTTTTTT CASRRESNTGELFF NA TRBJ2-2 TRBV10-1 NA
TGTGCCAGCGGGACAGGGGAAGTTCTTTCCTACGAGCAGTACTTC CASGTGEVLSYEQYF NA TRBJ2-7 TRBV27 TRBD1
TGTGCCAGCAGCCCCAGCGCTACTGAAGCTTTCTTT CASSPSATEAFF NA TRBJ1-1 TRBV11-2 NA
TGTGCCACTGGACTAGCGGGACAAGAGACCCAGTACTTC CATGLAGQETQYF few TRBJ2-5 TRBV6-1 TRBD2
TGTGCCAGCAGCGTAGGCCCGGGACAGGGGCTGGGCGAGCAGTACTTC CASSVGPGQGLGEQYF NA TRBJ2-7 TRBV9 TRBD1
TGTGCCAGCAGCTCCCATGAGGGCATGAACACTGAAGCTTTCTTT CASSSHEGMNTEAFF NA TRBJ1-1 TRBV11-1 NA
TGTGCCAGCAGGGGTGGCGGGACTTTCTCCTACGAGCAGTACTTC CASRGGGTFSYEQYF NA TRBJ2-7 TRBV7-9 NA
TGTGCCAGCAGCGTAGCTAGCGGGAGTGCGGATACGCAGTATTTT CASSVASGSADTQYF few TRBJ2-3 TRBV9 TRBD2
TGTGCCAGTAGTATTCGACTGGGGAGGGGGATTGAGAACACTGAAGCTTTCTTT CASSIRLGRGIENTEAFF NA TRBJ1-1 TRBV19 NA
TGTGCCAGCAGTGGTCTAGCGGGGGAGCAGTTCTTC CASSGLAGEQFF few TRBJ2-1 TRBV2 TRBD2
TGTGCCAGCAGCCCGACAGGGTTCTACGAGCAGTACTTC CASSPTGFYEQYF NA TRBJ2-7 TRBV27 TRBD1
TGTGCCTGGAGTGGACAGGGGAAAGGAAACACCATATATTTT CAWSGQGKGNTIYF few TRBJ1-3 TRBV30 TRBD1
TGCGCCAGCAGCCTAGCGGGAGGGTTCACAGATACGCAGTATTTT CASSLAGGFTDTQYF NA TRBJ2-3 TRBV5-1 TRBD2
TGCGCCAGCAGCCAAGTCACCTCCTTTCTAGGCTCCTACGAGCAGTACTTC CASSQVTSFLGSYEQYF once TRBJ2-7 TRBV4-1 NA
TGCGCCAGTGAGGGGGGGAACTCCTACAATGAGCAGTTCTTC CASEGGNSYNEQFF NA TRBJ2-1 TRBV5-1 NA
TGTGCCAGTAGTGTCCGCTCCGGGACAAGGAACACCGGGGAGCTGTTTTTT CASSVRSGTRNTGELFF NA TRBJ2-2 TRBV19 NA